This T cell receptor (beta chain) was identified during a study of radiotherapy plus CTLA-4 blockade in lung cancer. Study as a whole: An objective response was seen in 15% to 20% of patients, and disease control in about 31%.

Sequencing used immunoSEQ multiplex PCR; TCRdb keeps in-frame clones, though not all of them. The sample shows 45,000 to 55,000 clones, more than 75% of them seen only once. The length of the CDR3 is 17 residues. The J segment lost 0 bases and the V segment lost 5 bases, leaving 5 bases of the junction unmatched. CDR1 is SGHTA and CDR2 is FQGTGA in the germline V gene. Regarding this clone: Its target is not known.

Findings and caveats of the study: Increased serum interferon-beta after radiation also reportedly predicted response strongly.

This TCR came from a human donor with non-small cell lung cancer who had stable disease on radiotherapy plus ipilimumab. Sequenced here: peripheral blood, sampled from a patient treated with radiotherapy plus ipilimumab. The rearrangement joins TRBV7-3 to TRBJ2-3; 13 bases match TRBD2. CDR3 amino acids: CASSRGLAGASTDTQYF. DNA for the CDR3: TGTGCCAGCAGCCGTGGACTAGCGGGAGCTAGCACAGATACGCAGTATTTT.